Listed here are 8 T cell receptor beta chains from one sample, sequenced in a study of T cell repertoires in cytomegalovirus infection. No antigen has been identified for these receptors. TCRdb re-derived calls from the reads in MiXCR, one entry per CDR3 protein. The sample records 800,000 to 950,000 distinct CDR3 sequences, less than 35% being singletons. This specimen consisted of cultured CD8+ T cells from PBMCs, obtained from culture after CMV antigen stimulation. These receptors originate from a human donor in good health (CMV status not recorded). Some clones in this sample may be carry-over from other donors' samples.

V is TRBV10-2 and J is TRBJ2-5; D is unresolved. Germline assignment: CDR1 WSHSY and CDR2 SAAADI. The CDR3 length is 10 residues. V lost 10 bases and J lost 2, with 5 bases in between. CDR3 DNA sequence: TGCGCCAACAAACAAGAGACCCAGTACTTC. This encodes CANKQETQYF.

At least ten counts were recorded for this clonotype. The chain joins TRBV6-6 to TRBJ2-3; D is unresolved. The CDR3 has 14 amino acids. Germline V gene data show CDR1 as MNHNY and CDR2 as SVGAGI (reference sequence). The V gene lost 2 bases and the J gene lost 2 bases, with 8 bases spanning the gap. The CDR3 DNA follows: TGTGCCAGCAGTTACGACATCTACACAGATACGCAGTATTTT. This sequence encodes CASSYDIYTDTQYF.

This clonotype has a handful of counts. V usage is TRBV7-9 and J usage is TRBJ2-5, with D possibly being TRBD1 (6 bases). CDR1 and CDR2 (germline): SEHNR, FQNEAQ (reference sequence). Trimming took 5 bases from V and 3 from J, leaving 13 bases between them. The CDR3 is made up of 14 amino acids. In DNA, the CDR3 is TGTGCCAGCAGCCCGCGGACAGTTAAAGAGACCCAGTACTTC. Its translation: CASSPRTVKETQYF.

This clonotype was picked up a small number of times. CDR3 sequence: CASSIDHRGFYQPQHF. Written as DNA, the CDR3 is TGTGCCAGTAGTATAGATCACAGAGGCTTCTATCAGCCCCAGCATTTT. V gene TRBV19 combines with J gene TRBJ1-5; no clear D gene. V lost 0 bases, J lost 5 bases, and 14 bases lay in between. The CDR3 runs to 16 residues. CDR1 and CDR2 from the germline V gene are LNHDA and SQIVND (reference sequence).

This clonotype was counted only a few times. V and J are TRBV6-2 or TRBV6-3 and TRBJ2-5, with D maybe TRBD2 (5 bases). Per the germline V gene, CDR1 is MNHEY and CDR2 is SVGEGT. CDR3 size: 18 residues. V lost 0 bases to trimming and J lost 3 bases, with 20 bases between them. The CDR3 loop is CASSYSIFSSPREETQYF. CDR3 coding DNA: TGTGCCAGCAGTTACTCCATATTTTCTAGCCCTCGGGAAGAGACCCAGTACTTC.

This clonotype has a single count. The V call is TRBV6-5, the J call TRBJ1-2; D is unresolved. This CDR3 spans 16 amino acids. The V end lost 2 bases, the J end lost 2 bases, and 15 bases lay between the germline ends. In germline, CDR1 is MNHEY, CDR2 SVGAGI. The CDR3 protein is CASSYTNTRQNYGYTF. The CDR3 DNA reads as TGTGCCAGCAGTTACACGAATACGCGGCAGAACTATGGCTACACCTTC.

The sample holds many counts of this clonotype. This chain connects TRBV7-2 to TRBJ2-1; the D is unclear. The CDR3 extends over 16 amino acids. Germline V gene lookup returns CDR1 SGHTA and CDR2 FQGNSA. V lost 1 base and J lost 4, with 14 bases in between. CDR3: CASSLDTEVNYNEQFF. Written as DNA, the CDR3 is TGTGCCAGCAGCTTAGATACTGAAGTTAATTACAATGAGCAGTTCTTC.

Regarding this clonotype: At one end, the junction sequence differs from germline, possibly due to a read error. This rearrangement joins TRBV7-6 to TRBJ2-2; D possibly uses TRBD1 or TRBD2 (6 bases each). The CDR3 contains 15 residues. Germline V gene data show CDR1 as SGHVS and CDR2 as FNYEAQ. In DNA form, the CDR3 reads TGTGTCAGCAGCGCACGGGGGCTTGGCACCGGGGAGCTGTTTTTT. This codes for CVSSARGLGTGELFF.